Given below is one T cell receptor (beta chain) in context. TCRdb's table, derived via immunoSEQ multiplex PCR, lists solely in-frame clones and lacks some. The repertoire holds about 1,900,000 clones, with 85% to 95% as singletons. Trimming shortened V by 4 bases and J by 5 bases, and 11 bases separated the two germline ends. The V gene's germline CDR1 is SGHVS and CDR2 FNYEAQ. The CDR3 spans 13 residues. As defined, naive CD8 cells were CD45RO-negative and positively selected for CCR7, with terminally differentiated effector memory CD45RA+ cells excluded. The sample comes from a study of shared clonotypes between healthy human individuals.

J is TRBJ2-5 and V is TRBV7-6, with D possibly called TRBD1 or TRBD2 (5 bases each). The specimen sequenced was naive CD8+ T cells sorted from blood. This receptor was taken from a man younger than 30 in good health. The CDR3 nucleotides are TGTGCCAGCAGCTCCACTAGGGGCGAGACCCAGTACTTC. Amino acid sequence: CASSSTRGETQYF.